This T cell receptor (beta chain) was captured in a study of shared clonotypes between healthy human individuals. Findings of the study overall: Among donors, the sharing of clonotypes was expected to be influenced by sequencing depth. In the sorted subsets, rarefaction showed sequencing was incomplete despite large depth.

On this clone: Antigen unknown.

Investigators divided CD4+ cells into CD45RA+ naive and CD45RA-negative memory subsets. This CDR3 spans 16 amino acids. Germline CDR1 is SEHNR and CDR2 is FQNEAQ (reference sequence). Between the trimmed V and J ends, which lost 3 bases and 1 base, there was a span of 15 bases. The repertoire was sequenced with immunoSEQ multiplex PCR; TCRdb's copy has only in-frame clones and lacks some. The table shows about 1.5 million clones, with 95% to 99% occurring only once. The sequenced material came from naive CD4+ T cells sorted from blood. As for subset: CD45RA+ positively selected. This TCR was sampled from a man under 40 in good health. The chain links TRBV7-9 to TRBJ1-2; a weak D match, TRBD1 (5 bases). In DNA form, the CDR3 reads TGTGCCAGCAGCTTTCCCCCAGCCGACAGTAACTATGGCTACACCTTC. This codes for CASSFPPADSNYGYTF.